This T cell receptor beta chain was observed in a study of blood T cells in healthy people across ages. The sample providers were healthy Caucasian people from Russia, aged about 6 to 100. Notes on the study in general: Naive CD4+ cells and diversity were both higher in long-lived donors than in aged donors. Changes seen in expanded clonotypes were possibly confounded by donor CMV status left unknown.

A second roughly 6 to 12 cycle PCR used barcoded and J-beta primers. Each of the samples gave a minimum of 2.5 million paired-end reads that contained CDR3. TCRdb called the 5' RACE reads again in MiXCR, with one record for every CDR3 protein. This sample has hundreds of thousands of distinct CDR3 sequences, with around 42% found just once. Details on this clonotype: The antigen remains undetermined.

With 5 bases clipped from V and 4 bases from J, the junction kept 10 bases outside the gene matches. This CDR3 region has 16 residues. The sequenced sample was blood. The origin of this receptor is a man aged 55-75 years in good health. The chain couples TRBV12-3 or TRBV12-4 to TRBJ2-3; 9 bases are shared with TRBD2. The CDR3 here is CASSLSPGLAADTQYF. DNA for the CDR3: TGTGCCAGCAGTCTCAGCCCGGGACTAGCAGCAGATACGCAGTATTTT.